A single sample is the source of the 5 T cell receptor beta chains below, sequenced in a study of T cells in Graves' hyperthyroidism and ophthalmopathy. Template material for amplifying TCR beta CDR3 regions consisted of RNA transcripts. With the HTBI primer set, the TCR CDR3 went through a first round of RT-PCR. TCRdb itself ran the multiplex PCR reads through MiXCR, one entry per CDR3 protein. The profile shows about 360,000 distinct CDR3 sequences, over 10% of them singletons. Sample: blood. These receptors all stem from a woman between 18 and 29 years old with Graves' hyperthyroidism.

This clonotype was counted many times. The gene calls are TRBV28 and TRBJ1-2; 9 bases are a match to TRBD1. Germline V lookup: CDR1 MDHEN, CDR2 SYDVKM. V shed 5 bases and J 4 bases; nucleotides not matched to a gene: 5. The CDR3 is made up of 14 amino acids. CDR3 amino acids: CASSHRGLGYGYTF. The CDR3 bases are TGTGCCAGCAGTCACAGGGGGCTCGGCTATGGCTACACCTTC.

This clonotype was found many times. V is TRBV13 and J is TRBJ2-1; D possibly corresponds to TRBD1 (5 bases). This CDR3 spans 16 amino acids. The V and J ends lost 0 bases and 9 bases respectively, with 18 bases between them. The germline gives CDR1 PRHDT, CDR2 FYEKMQ (reference sequence). This CDR3 reads CASSLGPAGPLGEQFF. The CDR3 bases are TGTGCCAGCAGCTTAGGACCCGCAGGGCCCTTGGGTGAGCAGTTCTTC.

CDR3 amino acids: CASSWGQGANIQYF. CDR3 bases: TGTGCCAGCAGCTGGGGACAGGGGGCGAACATTCAGTACTTC. The chain employs TRBV13 and TRBJ2-4, with 12 positions matching TRBD1. The CDR3 covers 14 residues. Germline V gives CDR1 PRHDT, CDR2 FYEKMQ (reference sequence). Losses at the gene ends were 4 bases for V and 7 bases for J; bases not matched to a gene: 2. The variable domain in full, with the rest retrieved from reference TRBV13 and TRBJ2-4, is AAGVIQSPRHLIKEKRETATLKCYPIPRHDTVYWYQQGPGQDPQFLISFYEKMQSDKGSIPDRFSAQQFSDYHSELNMSSLELGDSALYFCASSWGQGANIQYFGAGTRLSVL.

This clonotype was seen repeatedly, ten times or more. The chain has TRBV29-1 and TRBJ1-6; D is ambiguous. The CDR3 covers 16 residues. Germline assignment: CDR1 SQVTM and CDR2 ANQGSEA. V gave up 7 bases and J gave up 5 bases, with 21 bases separating them. The CDR3 sequence is CSAKRCRRHHNSPLHF. For the CDR3, the DNA is TGCAGCGCGAAGAGGTGCAGGAGGCATCATAATTCACCCCTCCACTTT.

The CDR3 loop is CASSVGSDPGPQHF. CDR3 coding DNA: TGTGCCAGCAGCGTAGGGTCCGATCCTGGACCCCAGCATTTT. The chain recombines TRBV9 with TRBJ1-5; D uncertain. Trimming cost V 0 bases and J 10 bases, with 14 bases left between them. The CDR3 is 14 residues long. CDR1 is SGDLS, CDR2 YYNGEE, per germline.